Listed below are T cell receptor beta chains from one sample, sequenced in a study of T cell responses to AZD1222 COVID-19 vaccine. Data came from immunoSEQ multiplex PCR; TCRdb stores just in-frame clones and leaves some out. The table shows around 150,000 clones, with less than 95% occurring only once. Sequencing used peripheral blood, obtained on day 0 of AZD1222 vaccination. These receptor sequences come from an adult in good health. The CDR3 runs from the conserved cysteine through the conserved F or W. The D gene is left open where the match is weak. For some rows the clone size is stated as once, few or many, or as a class when expanded; others skip it.

V	J	size	D	DNA	CDR3
TRBV5-8	TRBJ1-1	-	-	TGTGCCAGCAGCTTCGGCCTTTTGAACACTGAAGCTTTCTTT	CASSFGLLNTEAFF
TRBV7-2	TRBJ2-3	-	TRBD2	TGTGCCAGCAGCTTACTTTCCCTAGCGGGAAGACCTAGCACAGATACGCAGTATTTT	CASSLLSLAGRPSTDTQYF
TRBV29-1	TRBJ2-1	-	TRBD2	TGCAGCGTTGAACGGCGGGAGGTCTACAATGAGCAGTTCTTC	CSVERREVYNEQFF
TRBV18	TRBJ2-7	few	-	TGTGCCAGCTCACCGGGACTTGAAGCCTACGAGCAGTACTTC	CASSPGLEAYEQYF
TRBV11-3	TRBJ1-1	-	-	TGTGCCAGCAGCTTAGATAAGGGGATAGAAGCTTTCTTT	CASSLDKGIEAFF
TRBV6-1	TRBJ1-3	-	-	TGTGCCAGCAGTGAACCGACAGCTCTGGAAAACACCATATATTTT	CASSEPTALENTIYF
TRBV24-1	TRBJ1-1	-	-	TGTGCCACCAGTGAATGCCGACGGGGGACGAACACTGAAGCTTTCTTT	CATSECRRGTNTEAFF
TRBV7-3	TRBJ2-3	once	TRBD2	TGTGCCAGCAGCTTGGGACTAGCGGGAGGCCGGGTAGATACGCAGTATTTT	CASSLGLAGGRVDTQYF
TRBV5-1	TRBJ1-4	-	-	TGCGCCAGCAGCTTGGGAGCAACTAATGAAAAACTGTTTTTT	CASSLGATNEKLFF
TRBV5-6	TRBJ1-1	-	TRBD1	TGTGCCAGCAGCTTGGACCTCTGGACAGGGAGGGACACTGAAGCTTTCTTT	CASSLDLWTGRDTEAFF
TRBV28	TRBJ1-2	-	-	TGTGCCAGCAGTTCCCGGCCTAACTATGGCTACACCTTC	CASSSRPNYGYTF
TRBV2	TRBJ1-1	-	-	TGTGCCAGCTTGTACGTCGGAAACACTGAAGCTTTCTTT	CASLYVGNTEAFF
TRBV6-6	TRBJ1-6	-	TRBD1	TGTGCCAGCAGTTACGGTGGTCAGGGGGGTTCACCCCTCCACTTT	CASSYGGQGGSPLHF
TRBV30	TRBJ1-2	once	TRBD1	TGTGCCTGGAGTGAACCTGGTCGGGACAGGGGCGCAAAGGGCTATGGCTACACCTTC	CAWSEPGRDRGAKGYGYTF
TRBV6-6	TRBJ1-1	few	-	TGTGCCAGCAGTGACCCCTCGGCGAACACTGAAGCTTTCTTT	CASSDPSANTEAFF
TRBV7-6	TRBJ1-5	-	-	TGTGCCAGCAGCTTAGAAGCGGGTAGTTACGGCAATCAGCCCCAGCATTTT	CASSLEAGSYGNQPQHF
TRBV28	TRBJ1-5	-	TRBD1	TGTGCCAGCCCATATGGAGAGGACAGGGGGACGCAGCCTCAGCATTTT	CASPYGEDRGTQPQHF
TRBV7-2	TRBJ2-1	once	TRBD2	TGTGCCAGCAGCTTAGGACTAGCGGGGGCCCGCGAGGCCTACAATGAGCAGTTCTTC	CASSLGLAGAREAYNEQFF
TRBV24-1	TRBJ1-1	-	-	TGTGCCACCAGGGAGGGTACTGAAGCTTTCTTT	CATREGTEAFF
TRBV2	TRBJ1-5	-	-	TGTGCCAGCAGTGAGGGGGGAGGCAATCAGCCCCAGCATTTT	CASSEGGGNQPQHF
TRBV3-1/TRBV3-2	TRBJ2-5	-	-	TGTGCCGCCCGACGACCGTCGCAAGAGACCCAGTACTTC	CAARRPSQETQYF
TRBV6-5	TRBJ1-5	-	TRBD1	TGTGCCAGCAGTGACTCAGGGGGCATCGGGAGGCCCCAGCATTTT	CASSDSGGIGRPQHF
TRBV6-5	TRBJ1-4	-	TRBD1	TGTGCCAGCAGTCAGGGACAGGGGGCGGAAAAACTGTTTTTT	CASSQGQGAEKLFF
TRBV19	TRBJ1-1	-	-	TGTGCCAGTAGTACGGCAGGGAACACTGAAGCTTTCTTT	CASSTAGNTEAFF
TRBV27	TRBJ2-2	-	TRBD1	TGTGCCAGCAGATCAGCCGACAGGGCGGACACCGGGGAGCTGTTTTTT	CASRSADRADTGELFF
TRBV29-1	TRBJ2-7	-	TRBD1	TGCAGCGTTCGGGACAGGGGATTCGAGCAGTACTTC	CSVRDRGFEQYF